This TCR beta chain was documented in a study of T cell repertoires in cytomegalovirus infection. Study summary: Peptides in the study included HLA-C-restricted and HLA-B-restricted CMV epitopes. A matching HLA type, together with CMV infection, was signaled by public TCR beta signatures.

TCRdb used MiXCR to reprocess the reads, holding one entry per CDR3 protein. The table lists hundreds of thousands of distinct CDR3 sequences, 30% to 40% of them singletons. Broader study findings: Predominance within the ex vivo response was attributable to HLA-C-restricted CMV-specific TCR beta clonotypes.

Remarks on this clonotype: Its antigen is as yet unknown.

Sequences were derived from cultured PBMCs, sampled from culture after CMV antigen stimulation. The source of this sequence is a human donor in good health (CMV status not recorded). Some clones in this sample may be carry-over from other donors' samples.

The DNA for the CDR3 is TGTGCCAGCAGCTTGGTAGCGGCCCCAAACATTCAGTACTTC. Translation gives CASSLVAAPNIQYF. The chain joins TRBV5-4 to TRBJ2-4; D might be TRBD2 (6 bases). Germline V gives CDR1 SGHNT, CDR2 YYREEE (reference sequence). V was cut by 0 bases and J by 6 bases, with 10 bases left in between. The CDR3 runs to 14 residues.